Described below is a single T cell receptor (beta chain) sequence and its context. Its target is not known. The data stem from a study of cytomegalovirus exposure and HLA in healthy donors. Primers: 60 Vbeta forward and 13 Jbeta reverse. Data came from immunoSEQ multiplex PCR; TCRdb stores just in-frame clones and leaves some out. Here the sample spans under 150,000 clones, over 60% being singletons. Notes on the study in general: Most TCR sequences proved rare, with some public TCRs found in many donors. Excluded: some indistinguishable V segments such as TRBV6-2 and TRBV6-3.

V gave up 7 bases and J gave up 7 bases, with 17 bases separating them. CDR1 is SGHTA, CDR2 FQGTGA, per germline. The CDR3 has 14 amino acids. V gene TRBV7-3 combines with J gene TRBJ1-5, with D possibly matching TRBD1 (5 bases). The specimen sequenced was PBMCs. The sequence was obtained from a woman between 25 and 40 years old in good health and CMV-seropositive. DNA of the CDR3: TGTGCCAGCATCCCCGATTTCAGGGTGCAGCCCCAGCATTTT. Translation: CASIPDFRVQPQHF.